This entry lists 15 T cell receptor beta chains sequenced from one sample in a study of blood T cell repertoires in COVID-19. Using immunoSEQ multiplex PCR, the repertoire was profiled, and TCRdb retains in-frame clones only, with some absent. The top ten hold 10% to 12% of the sample, which has more than 200,000 clones, roughly 87% seen once. The sample taken for sequencing was PBMCs or T cells enriched from blood (not recorded which). The receptors derive from a man aged 30-40 years who had recovered from COVID-19.

V is TRBV10-2 and J is TRBJ2-7, with D unclear. The CDR3 sequence is 13 residues long. Trimming cost V 7 bases and J 0 bases, with 10 bases left between them. Germline CDR1 and CDR2: WSHSY and SAAADI. In DNA form, the CDR3 reads TGCGCCAGCATCCCAGCTAGCTCCTACGAGCAGTACTTC. Protein: CASIPASSYEQYF.

V gene TRBV30 combines with J gene TRBJ2-1, with a weak D call TRBD1 (6 bases). This CDR3 has 18 amino acids. Deletions cut 5 bases from V and 0 bases from J, with 23 bases between. Germline CDR1 and CDR2: GTSNPN and SVGIG (reference sequence). CDR3 residues: CAWLSGVPQYFSYNEQFF. The DNA for the CDR3 is TGTGCCTGGCTTTCAGGGGTCCCCCAATATTTCTCCTACAATGAGCAGTTCTTC. Variable domain in full (rest from reference TRBV30 and TRBJ2-1): SQTIHQWPATLVQPVGSPLSLECTVEGTSNPNLYWYRQAAGRGLQLLFYSVGIGQISSEVPQNLSASRPQDRQFILSSKKLLLSDSGFYLCAWLSGVPQYFSYNEQFFGPGTRLTVL.

The gene calls are TRBV29-1 and TRBJ2-7, with a tentative D call TRBD1 (6 bases). V lost 1 base and J 4 bases, leaving 20 bases between the germline ends. The CDR3 contains 16 residues. Germline lookup yields CDR1 SQVTM and CDR2 ANQGSEA. The CDR3 sequence: CSVEVGRGPFTYEQYF. The CDR3 DNA is TGCAGCGTTGAAGTCGGCAGGGGACCCTTCACTTACGAGCAGTACTTC.

The rearrangement uses TRBV6-5 and TRBJ1-4, with TRBD1 matching 8 bases. This CDR3 spans 14 amino acids. Germline CDR1 MNHEY, CDR2 SVGAGI. V trimming: 6 bases; J trimming: 8 bases; junction bases outside the gene matches: 8. The CDR3 bases are TGTGCCAGCAGGAGGACAGGGAATCAGGAAAAACTGTTTTTT. Translation: CASRRTGNQEKLFF.

This chain uses TRBV12-5 with TRBJ1-1; D gene ambiguous. Germline CDR1 and CDR2: LGHNT and FRNRAP. The CDR3 is 15 residues long. Trimming shortened V by 5 bases and J by 3 bases, and 16 bases separated the two germline ends. For the CDR3, the DNA is TGTGCTAGTGGTACCTCACAGACATCCTACACTGAAGCTTTCTTT. Translating it yields CASGTSQTSYTEAFF.

This clone was seen more than once but under ten times. V gene TRBV4-1 combines with J gene TRBJ2-2; D is ambiguous. Trimming cost V 4 bases and J 8 bases, with 11 bases left between them. CDR1 and CDR2 from the germline V gene are MGHRA and YSYEKL. This CDR3 region has 13 residues. This CDR3 reads CASSPQHGGELFF. Here the CDR3 DNA reads TGCGCCAGCAGCCCACAGCACGGTGGGGAGCTGTTTTTT.

V and J are TRBV27 and TRBJ2-7, with TRBD2 identical over 10 bases. Trimming cost V 4 bases and J 4 bases; bases outside gene matches: 7. The CDR3 contains 15 residues. Germline V lookup: CDR1 MNHEY, CDR2 SMNVEV (reference sequence). The CDR3 sequence is CASSYLAGGRYEQYF. The CDR3, as DNA: TGTGCCAGCAGTTACTTAGCGGGGGGTAGGTACGAGCAGTACTTC.

The chain is built from TRBV9 and TRBJ1-1, with D perhaps matching TRBD1 (6 bases). Looked up from germline, CDR1 is SGDLS and CDR2 is YYNGEE. Trimming took 5 bases from V and 6 from J, leaving 14 bases between them. CDR3 length: 13 residues. The CDR3 DNA reads TGTGCCAGCAGGAGAACAGGGTTAGCTGAAGCTTTCTTT. It encodes CASRRTGLAEAFF. Combining the CDR3 with reference TRBV9 and TRBJ1-1 gives the whole variable domain DSGVTQTPKHLITATGQRVTLRCSPRSGDLSVYWYQQSLDQGLQFLIQYYNGEERAKGNILERFSAQQFPDLHSELNLSSLELGDSALYFCASRRTGLAEAFFGQGTRLTVV.

The chain has TRBV6-5 and TRBJ1-1; D not resolved. V lost 3 bases and J 4 bases, leaving 9 bases between the germline ends. This CDR3 has 13 residues. Germline V gene sequence: CDR1 MNHEY, CDR2 SVGAGI. The DNA of the CDR3 is TGTGCCAGCAGTTATGTCCCGCGCACTGAAGCTTTCTTT. As protein: CASSYVPRTEAFF.

In this sample, this clone turned up once. The chain joins TRBV18 to TRBJ1-6; TRBD1 is a possible D gene (5 bases). Germline CDR1 is KGHSH and CDR2 is LQKENI. The CDR3 contains 16 residues. V lost 4 bases, J lost 5 bases, and 15 bases lay in between. The CDR3 protein is CASSRFRGENNSPLHF. CDR3 DNA: TGTGCCAGCTCACGTTTTAGGGGCGAAAATAATTCACCCCTCCACTTT. Variable domain in full (rest from reference TRBV18 and TRBJ1-6): NAGVMQNPRHLVRRRGQEARLRCSPMKGHSHVYWYRQLPEEGLKFMVYLQKENIIDESGMPKERFSAEFPKEGPSILRIQQVVRGDSAAYFCASSRFRGENNSPLHFGNGTRLTVT.

The rearrangement uses TRBV14 and TRBJ2-7, with unresolved D. V dropped 0 bases and J dropped 0 bases, with 6 bases sitting between them. CDR3 size: 14 residues. Germline V gives CDR1 SGHDN, CDR2 FVKESK. CDR3 sequence (DNA): TGTGCCAGCAGCCAAGATCCAGGCTCCTACGAGCAGTACTTC. It codes for CASSQDPGSYEQYF.

The chain carries TRBV12-5 and TRBJ2-7, with TRBD1 matching over 7 bases. Germline assignment: CDR1 LGHNT and CDR2 FRNRAP. The V segment lost 8 bases and the J segment 2 bases; nucleotides outside the gene matches: 9. The CDR3 has 14 amino acids. The CDR3 region is CASLGQSLTYEQYF. In nucleotides, the CDR3 is TGTGCTAGTCTGGGACAGTCCCTAACCTACGAGCAGTACTTC.

The rearrangement links TRBV6-1 to TRBJ2-3; D call uncertain. The CDR3 is 12 amino acids. Trimming shortened V by 8 bases and J by 2 bases, and 8 bases separated the two germline ends. The germline gives CDR1 MNHNS, CDR2 SASEGT. In DNA, the CDR3 is TGTGCCAGCCGCCAACTCACAGATACGCAGTATTTT. Amino acids: CASRQLTDTQYF.

The chain couples TRBV15 to TRBJ2-7; maybe TRBD1 (6 bases). The V and J ends lost 9 bases and 0 bases respectively, with 18 bases between them. The CDR3 runs to 15 residues. Germline V gene sequence: CDR1 LNHNV, CDR2 YYDKDF (reference sequence). As DNA, the CDR3 is TGTGCCACGTCAAACCTTAACAGGGACTCCTACGAGCAGTACTTC. Translation: CATSNLNRDSYEQYF. Full variable domain (missing parts from reference TRBV15 and TRBJ2-7): DAMVIQNPRYQVTQFGKPVTLSCSQTLNHNVMYWYQQKSSQAPKLLFHYYDKDFNNEADTPDNFQSRRPNTSFCFLDIRSPGLGDTAMYLCATSNLNRDSYEQYFGPGTRLTVT.

The rearrangement links TRBV28 to TRBJ1-5; 8 positions match TRBD1. Trimming cost V 11 bases and J 3 bases; bases outside gene matches: 9. Germline V lookup: CDR1 MDHEN, CDR2 SYDVKM. This CDR3 has 14 amino acids. The CDR3 reads CAGGTGGINQPQHF. CDR3 sequence (DNA): TGTGCCGGGGGGACAGGCGGAATCAATCAGCCCCAGCATTTT.